This paragraph covers one T cell receptor beta chain sequence. Libraries were prepared by immunoSEQ multiplex PCR; TCRdb keeps only in-frame clonotypes and omits some of them. Counted here are some 80,000 clones, approximately 93% occurring once; the ten biggest clones make up less than 0.5%. The data stem from a study of technical replicates of blood from a few donors. Trimming at V came to 6 bases and at J to 5 bases, leaving 10 bases not matched to a gene. Germline V gives CDR1 PRHDT, CDR2 FYEKMQ (reference sequence). The CDR3 extends over 14 amino acids. This receptor was identified in a human donor in good health. The chain recombines TRBV13 with TRBJ2-7; 7 positions match TRBD1. Sequencing was done on a sample of T cells isolated from PBMCs. CDR3 in amino acids: CASSNRQGRNEQYF. The CDR3, as DNA: TGTGCCAGCAGTAATCGACAGGGTAGGAACGAGCAGTACTTC.